A selection of T cell receptor beta chains follows, all from one sample in a study of cytomegalovirus exposure and HLA in healthy donors. TCRdb's copy holds only in-frame clones and misses some; the assay was immunoSEQ multiplex PCR. The data hold 95,000 to 110,000 clones, with 82% observed a single time. The sample taken for sequencing was PBMCs. Source of these receptors: a man aged 25 to 40 in good health and CMV-seropositive. CDR3s include the opening cysteine and the closing phenylalanine or tryptophan. A D gene is named only where the DNA matches it firmly. Size tells how often a clone was seen (once, few, many) or the class of an expanded clone, and some rows leave it out.

NA	TRBV9	TRBD2	TRBJ2-1	CASSETSGGYNEQFF	TGTGCCAGCAGCGAAACTAGCGGGGGGTATAATGAGCAGTTCTTC
NA	TRBV27	TRBD1	TRBJ1-6	CASSGQGSSPLHF	TGTGCCAGCAGCGGACAGGGGTCCTCACCCCTCCACTTT
NA	TRBV10-3	NA	TRBJ1-3	CAISESAVGATGNTIYF	TGTGCCATCAGTGAGTCCGCCGTGGGGGCGACTGGAAACACCATATATTTT
NA	TRBV5-6	NA	TRBJ2-3	CASSLVGGASTDTQYF	TGTGCCAGCAGCTTGGTAGGGGGAGCTAGCACAGATACGCAGTATTTT
NA	TRBV6-6	TRBD2	TRBJ2-7	CASSLLAGNEQYF	TGTGCCAGCAGTTTACTAGCGGGGAACGAGCAGTACTTC
NA	TRBV5-6	TRBD1	TRBJ1-2	CASRYGTAYGYTF	TGTGCCAGCAGATATGGGACAGCCTATGGCTACACCTTC
NA	TRBV5-8	NA	TRBJ2-3	CASSQGSTDTQYF	TGTGCCAGCAGCCAGGGCAGTACAGATACGCAGTATTTT
NA	TRBV5-4	NA	TRBJ1-2	CASSSRVNYGYTF	TGTGCCAGCAGCTCCAGGGTAAACTATGGCTACACCTTC
few	TRBV7-2	TRBD1	TRBJ1-6	CASTRDRGNSPLHF	TGTGCCAGCACCAGGGACAGGGGGAATTCACCCCTCCACTTT
NA	TRBV27	NA	TRBJ2-1	CASSLKVGGSYNEQFF	TGTGCCAGCAGTTTAAAGGTCGGGGGCTCCTACAATGAGCAGTTCTTC
NA	TRBV29-1	NA	TRBJ2-1	CSVERGSNYNEQFF	TGCAGCGTAGAGAGAGGCAGCAACTACAATGAGCAGTTCTTC
NA	TRBV2	NA	TRBJ2-5	CASSASGLTQETQYF	TGTGCCAGCAGTGCAAGCGGGCTGACCCAAGAGACCCAGTACTTC
NA	TRBV7-9	NA	TRBJ1-2	CASSFLTESYGYTF	TGTGCCAGCAGCTTCCTGACAGAGTCCTATGGCTACACCTTC
once	TRBV19	NA	TRBJ1-2	CASSIRGIGLGYTF	TGTGCCAGTAGTATCCGGGGGATCGGCCTTGGCTACACCTTC
NA	TRBV11-3	NA	TRBJ2-2	CASSLYRNTGELFF	TGTGCCAGCAGCTTATACAGGAACACCGGGGAGCTGTTTTTT
NA	TRBV10-1	NA	TRBJ2-2	CASSELRGELFF	TGCGCCAGCAGTGAGCTCCGGGGGGAGCTGTTTTTT
NA	TRBV30	TRBD1	TRBJ1-5	CACQQGGTQPQHF	TGTGCCTGTCAACAGGGGGGCACTCAGCCCCAGCATTTT
NA	TRBV5-1	NA	TRBJ2-3	CASSLVGGGSDTQYF	TGCGCCAGCAGCTTGGTTGGGGGGGGCTCAGATACGCAGTATTTT
NA	TRBV27	TRBD1	TRBJ1-6	CASSTGESPLHF	TGTGCCAGCAGTACAGGGGAATCACCCCTCCACTTT
few	TRBV11-2	NA	TRBJ2-3	CASSPRLGGTSDTQYF	TGTGCCAGCAGCCCGCGACTCGGGGGGACATCAGATACGCAGTATTTT
NA	TRBV7-9	NA	TRBJ1-3	CASSLFPDQGDSGNTIYF	TGTGCCAGCAGCTTATTCCCGGACCAAGGGGACTCTGGAAACACCATATATTTT
NA	TRBV7-8	TRBD1	TRBJ1-5	CASSSGQGGNQPQHF	TGTGCCAGCAGCTCGGGACAGGGAGGGAATCAGCCCCAGCATTTT
NA	TRBV6-5	NA	TRBJ2-1	CASSFDWGSSYNEQFF	TGTGCCAGCAGTTTCGACTGGGGCAGCTCCTACAATGAGCAGTTCTTC
NA	TRBV18	TRBD1	TRBJ1-2	CASSPLTGTELYGYTF	TGTGCCAGCTCACCACTGACCGGGACAGAGCTCTATGGCTACACCTTC
NA	TRBV6-6	NA	TRBJ2-7	CASSYPARRPYEQYF	TGTGCCAGCAGTTACCCGGCCCGGAGACCCTACGAGCAGTACTTC
NA	TRBV28	NA	TRBJ1-1	CASSSIRVVMNTEAFF	TGTGCCAGCAGCTCGATCAGGGTTGTCATGAACACTGAAGCTTTCTTT
NA	TRBV30	TRBD1	TRBJ1-2	CAWGLGGTGKNYYGYTF	TGTGCCTGGGGGCTCGGGGGGACAGGGAAAAACTACTATGGCTACACCTTC
NA	TRBV25-1	NA	TRBJ2-7	CASSTGYEQYF	TGTGCCAGCTCCACAGGATACGAGCAGTACTTC
NA	TRBV29-1	NA	TRBJ2-1	CSVDLALLPYEQFF	TGCAGCGTCGACTTAGCACTCTTACCCTATGAGCAGTTCTTC
NA	TRBV5-1	TRBD2	TRBJ2-7	CASSQTGTTYEQYF	TGCGCCAGCAGCCAGACCGGGACTACCTACGAGCAGTACTTC
NA	TRBV4-1	TRBD1	TRBJ1-4	CASSQVGTGINEKLFF	TGCGCCAGCAGCCAAGTCGGGACAGGGATAAATGAAAAACTGTTTTTT
NA	TRBV2	TRBD2	TRBJ2-1	CAFKSGVGRNEQFF	TGTGCCTTTAAGAGCGGGGTGGGGAGAAATGAGCAGTTCTTC
few	TRBV11-3	NA	TRBJ1-1	CASSFSGNTEAFF	TGTGCCAGCAGCTTTTCAGGGAACACTGAAGCTTTCTTT
NA	TRBV30	NA	TRBJ2-7	CAWSPEGVIGFYEQYF	TGTGCCTGGAGCCCCGAAGGGGTCATTGGATTCTACGAGCAGTACTTC
NA	TRBV6-5	NA	TRBJ1-6	CASSFQSAPLHF	TGTGCCAGCAGTTTCCAATCAGCACCCCTCCACTTT
NA	TRBV5-1	TRBD1	TRBJ2-2	CASSKTGHTGELFF	TGCGCCAGCTCGAAGACAGGGCACACCGGGGAGCTGTTTTTT
once	TRBV5-1	NA	TRBJ1-1	CASSLGRRGFSTEAFF	TGCGCCAGCAGCTTGGGCAGGCGGGGTTTTAGCACTGAAGCTTTCTTT
few	TRBV12-5	NA	TRBJ2-1	CASLNIQGRSEQFF	TGTGCTAGTTTAAACATCCAGGGTCGTAGTGAGCAGTTCTTC
NA	TRBV18	NA	TRBJ2-3	CASSVDYNTDTQYF	TGTGCCAGCTCAGTAGACTATAACACAGATACGCAGTATTTT
NA	TRBV27	TRBD2	TRBJ2-7	CASSFGSGGPKEQYF	TGTGCCAGCAGTTTCGGGAGCGGGGGACCAAAAGAGCAGTACTTC
NA	TRBV11-2	NA	TRBJ1-4	CASSAHQLSHEKLFF	TGTGCCAGCAGCGCACACCAACTATCTCATGAAAAACTGTTTTTT
NA	TRBV19	TRBD2	TRBJ2-3	CASSIDPAGATDTQYF	TGTGCCAGTAGTATAGACCCAGCGGGAGCCACAGATACGCAGTATTTT
NA	TRBV6-4	TRBD1	TRBJ2-1	CASSPTQGVPYNEQFF	TGTGCCAGCAGTCCAACTCAGGGGGTCCCCTACAATGAGCAGTTCTTC
NA	TRBV29-1	NA	TRBJ1-4	CSAWVGGNEKLFF	TGCAGCGCCTGGGTCGGGGGAAATGAAAAACTGTTTTTT
NA	TRBV7-6	TRBD1	TRBJ2-7	CASSHQGAYEQYF	TGTGCCAGCAGCCACCAGGGGGCCTACGAGCAGTACTTC
NA	TRBV7-9	NA	TRBJ2-4	CSSSSLQGENIQYF	TGTTCCAGCAGCTCCCTACAGGGAGAAAACATTCAGTACTTC